This TCR beta chain derives from a study of cytomegalovirus exposure and HLA in healthy donors. Study information: Earlier results showed 120 million or so unique TCR beta sequences derived from 150 million to 200 million T cells. The Caucasian-associated ancestry cluster contained about 80% of the approximately 390 genotyped donors.

The PCR employed 60 Vbeta primers together with 13 Jbeta primers. Clones were sequenced by immunoSEQ multiplex PCR, and TCRdb holds only the in-frame ones, with some missing. The table shows about 150,000 clones, with over 75% occurring only once. The sample holds a few counts of this clone. What it binds is unknown. Findings of the study overall: Researchers counted roughly 150 TCR beta chains as cytomegalovirus-associated.

Germline V gene data show CDR1 as MDHEN and CDR2 as SYDVKM. This CDR3 contains 13 residues. The V end lost 7 bases, the J end lost 4 bases, and 13 bases lay between the germline ends. The clonotype was recovered from a woman in her thirties or forties in good health and CMV-seropositive. This chain connects TRBV28 to TRBJ2-5; the D gene is possibly TRBD2 (7 bases). Input material: PBMCs. CDR3 DNA sequence: TGTGCCAGCATCCGGGGGGCGCGAGAGACCCAGTACTTC. It yields the protein CASIRGARETQYF.